Listed below are T cell receptor beta chains from one sample, sequenced in a study of blood T cell repertoires in COVID-19. Only in-frame clones appear in the TCRdb table, and some are missing; sequencing was by immunoSEQ multiplex PCR. The data contain tens of thousands of clones, over 70% of them seen just once; the ten biggest clones take up approximately 17%. The sequencing sample was made of peripheral blood. Receptors originate from a woman in her sixties or seventies with acute or convalescent COVID-19. Each CDR3 is given with its conserved first and last residue. The order of the fields is V gene, J gene, D gene, CDR3 protein. A D gene is named only where the DNA matches it firmly.

TRBV14,TRBJ1-1,TRBD1,CASSHQTGGAFF
TRBV5-6,TRBJ1-4,TRBD1,CASSTEGAQGYEKLFF
TRBV7-2,TRBJ2-2,NA,CASSFVEGGELFF
TRBV7-2,TRBJ2-5,TRBD2,CASSLGTSVGETQYF
TRBV7-9,TRBJ2-1,TRBD2,CASSSPPVTGGRYNEQFF
TRBV29-1,TRBJ2-5,NA,CSVGSGGRETQYF
TRBV30,TRBJ1-2,NA,CAWSGAGANYGYTF
TRBV19,TRBJ2-7,NA,CASSITDRQYF
TRBV5-1,TRBJ2-7,TRBD1,CASSRGQGTDEQYF
TRBV7-9,TRBJ2-7,TRBD2,CASSPSGGPGEEQYF
TRBV10-3,TRBJ1-1,NA,CAIRDTAIIGAFF
TRBV9,TRBJ2-2,TRBD2,CASSVELAGAANTGELFF
TRBV7-8,TRBJ2-1,NA,CASSLGSYNEQFF
TRBV3-1/TRBV3-2,TRBJ2-7,TRBD1,CASSPRQGRVEQYF
TRBV4-1,TRBJ1-3,TRBD1,CASSPRGETFGNTIYF
TRBV30,TRBJ2-7,NA,CAWSHQGLFYEQYF
TRBV3-1/TRBV3-2,TRBJ2-1,NA,CASSQGQFSGHEQFF
TRBV4-3,TRBJ1-1,NA,CASSLSQGSGTTEAFF
TRBV3-1/TRBV3-2,TRBJ1-5,TRBD1,CASSHATGGAEPQHF
TRBV24-1,TRBJ1-2,NA,CATSDLSTGPTLNYGYTF
TRBV25-1,TRBJ2-7,NA,CASSETLARARQYF
TRBV19,TRBJ2-5,TRBD1,CASSIRRQGKETQYF
TRBV7-9,TRBJ2-7,TRBD1,CASSLTGVIYEQYF
TRBV11-3,TRBJ1-4,TRBD1,CASSPIGDRGNEKLFF
TRBV20-1,TRBJ2-1,NA,CSASDHEQFF
TRBV3-1/TRBV3-2,TRBJ1-2,NA,CASSPWGGGYTF
TRBV5-4,TRBJ1-1,NA,CASSSTNVNTEAFF
TRBV5-1,TRBJ1-5,NA,CASSLGFGVDQPQHF
TRBV30,TRBJ1-2,TRBD1,CAWSVQEGGRYTF